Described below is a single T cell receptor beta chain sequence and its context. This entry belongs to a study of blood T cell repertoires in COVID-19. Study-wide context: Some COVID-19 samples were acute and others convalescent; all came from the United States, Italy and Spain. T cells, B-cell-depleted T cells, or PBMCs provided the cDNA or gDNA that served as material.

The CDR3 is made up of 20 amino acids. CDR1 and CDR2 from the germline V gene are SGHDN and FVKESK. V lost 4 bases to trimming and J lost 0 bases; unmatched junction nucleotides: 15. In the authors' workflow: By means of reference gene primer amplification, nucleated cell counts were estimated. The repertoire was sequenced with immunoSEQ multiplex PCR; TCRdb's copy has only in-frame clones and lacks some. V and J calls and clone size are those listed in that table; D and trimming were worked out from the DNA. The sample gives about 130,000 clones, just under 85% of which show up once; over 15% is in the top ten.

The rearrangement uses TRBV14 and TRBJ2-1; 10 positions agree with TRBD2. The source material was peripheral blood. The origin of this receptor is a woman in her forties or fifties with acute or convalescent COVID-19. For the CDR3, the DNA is TGTGCCAGCAGCCCGATGGGTAGCGGGGGGATGAGCCGCTCCTACAATGAGCAGTTCTTC. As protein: CASSPMGSGGMSRSYNEQFF.